The 21 T cell receptor beta chains reported below all come from one sample, sequenced in a study of T-cell memory formation after mild COVID-19. TCRdb reprocessed the 5' RACE reads via MiXCR and lists one record per CDR3 protein. Here the sample spans more than 250,000 distinct CDR3 sequences, around 16% being singletons. Sequencing was carried out using PBMCs or a T cell subset sorted from them (not recorded which). The receptors stem from a man between 18 and 35 years old who had mild COVID-19 (a few samples of this study predate the infection). Cell type and time point are not known.

About this clonotype: One junction end does not reproduce the germline sequence, and a read error may be involved. V usage is TRBV7-7 and J usage is TRBJ2-2, with D maybe TRBD1 (6 bases). The CDR3 consists of 14 residues. Germline CDR1 reads SSHAT; CDR2 reads FNYEAQ (reference sequence). The CDR3 here is CASRPQGYTGELFF. In nucleotides, the CDR3 is TGTGCTAGCAGACCACAGGGTTACACCGGGGAGCTGTTTTTT.

This clonotype has a handful of counts. The chain links TRBV15 to TRBJ1-4, with D unresolved. V dropped 4 bases and J dropped 8 bases, with 14 bases sitting between them. Germline CDR1 is LNHNV and CDR2 is YYDKDF (reference sequence). The length of the CDR3 is 14 residues. The CDR3 DNA follows: TGTGCCACCAGCAAAGAAGGGTTCGAGGAAAAACTGTTTTTT. It specifies CATSKEGFEEKLFF.

The sample holds a few counts of this clonotype. The DNA for the CDR3 is TGTGCCAGCAGTCCTTTAACGGCTGGGGCCAACGTCCTGACTTTC. It is translated as CASSPLTAGANVLTF. This sequence joins TRBV28 and TRBJ2-6; D not certain. The CDR3 extends over 15 amino acids. CDR1 and CDR2 from the germline V gene are MDHEN and SYDVKM. V gave up 5 bases and J gave up 2 bases, with 10 bases separating them. Variable domain in full (rest from reference TRBV28 and TRBJ2-6): DVKVTQSSRYLVKRTGEKVFLECVQDMDHENMFWYRQDPGLGLRLIYFSYDVKMKEKGDIPEGYSVSREKKERFSLILESASTNQTSMYLCASSPLTAGANVLTFGAGSRLTVL.

The table lists this clonotype with a count of one. The chain carries TRBV24-1 and TRBJ1-5; D may be TRBD1 (6 bases). CDR3 length equals 14 residues. Germline CDR1 is KGHDR and CDR2 is SFDVKD. Trimming pared 7 bases from V and 4 bases from J, leaving 13 bases between. The CDR3 DNA reads as TGTGCCACCAGCGCTGGGGGGCTGAATCAGCCCCAGCATTTT. Its protein product is CATSAGGLNQPQHF.

This clonotype was seen only a few times. The chain links TRBV5-8 to TRBJ1-1; 7 bases are a match to TRBD1. The V gene's germline CDR1 is SGHTS and CDR2 YDEGEE. With V trimmed by 3 bases and J by 0 bases, 14 bases remained unmatched. The CDR3 contains 18 residues. The CDR3 DNA sequence: TGTGCCAGCAGCTCCCCCTCGACAGGGAGACACATGAACACTGAAGCTTTCTTT. Amino acids: CASSSPSTGRHMNTEAFF.

The chain carries TRBV6-5 and TRBJ2-7; tentative D call: TRBD2 (6 bases). Looked up from germline, CDR1 is MNHEY and CDR2 is SVGAGI. V lost 4 bases to trimming and J lost 5 bases, with 15 bases between them. This CDR3 has 14 amino acids. CDR3: CASSFSTSLNEQYF. The CDR3 bases are TGTGCCAGCAGTTTTTCCACTAGCCTGAACGAGCAGTACTTC.

This clonotype was detected a few times. This sequence joins TRBV7-9 and TRBJ1-1; possibly TRBD1 for D (5 bases). V gave up 1 base and J gave up 5 bases, with 8 bases separating them. The CDR3 spans 13 residues. Germline assignment: CDR1 SEHNR and CDR2 FQNEAQ (reference sequence). This CDR3 reads CASSLDPGTEAFF. CDR3 coding DNA: TGTGCCAGCAGCTTAGACCCAGGGACTGAAGCTTTCTTT.

The rearrangement links TRBV6-2 or TRBV6-3 to TRBJ2-3; TRBD2 matches 7 bases. The length of the CDR3 is 14 residues. V gave up 2 bases and J gave up 6 bases; unmatched junction bases: 5. Germline V CDR1 and CDR2: MNHEY, SVGEGT. CDR3 region: CASSYSGTPDTQYF. The DNA for the CDR3 is TGTGCCAGCAGTTACAGCGGGACTCCTGATACGCAGTATTTT.

This clonotype was picked up one time. This chain uses TRBV7-2 with TRBJ1-6; unclear D gene. Germline V gene lookup returns CDR1 SGHTA and CDR2 FQGNSA. This CDR3 spans 14 amino acids. Trimming shortened V by 1 base and J by 9 bases, and 10 bases separated the two germline ends. CDR3 loop: CASSLVGIGSPLHF. The CDR3 nucleotides are TGTGCCAGCAGCTTAGTAGGAATTGGTTCACCCCTCCACTTT.

CDR3 nucleotide sequence: TGTGCCAGCAGCGCCCCCTCACTAGCGGGGGCCGACAATGAGCAGTTCTTC. Amino acid sequence: CASSAPSLAGADNEQFF. This chain links TRBV7-9 with TRBJ2-1, with TRBD2 identical over 11 bases. The CDR3 length is 17 residues. J lost 5 bases, V lost 5 bases, and 11 bases had no gene match. Per the germline V gene, CDR1 is SEHNR and CDR2 is FQNEAQ (reference sequence).

The chain uses TRBV20-1 and TRBJ2-3, with 8 bases matching TRBD2. CDR1 and CDR2 (germline): DFQATT, SNEGSKA (reference sequence). The CDR3 extends over 15 amino acids. V lost 5 bases and J lost 4; bases outside the gene matches: 11. The CDR3 region has the DNA TGCAGTGCTGCTCTGATAACTAGCGGCGCAGATACGCAGTATTTT. Translation gives CSAALITSGADTQYF.

This chain connects TRBV2 to TRBJ1-4; TRBD1 might be the D (6 bases). V lost 6 bases and J lost 8, with 16 bases in between. The CDR3 contains 14 residues. The V gene's germline CDR1 is SNHLY and CDR2 FYNNEI. CDR3 in amino acids: CASRPGLGGEKLFF. The CDR3 DNA follows: TGTGCCAGCAGACCGGGACTCGGGGGCGAAAAACTGTTTTTT.

The rearrangement joins TRBV7-3 to TRBJ2-7; 8 bases are a match to TRBD2. The CDR3 is 14 residues long. The germline V gene has CDR1 SGHTA and CDR2 FQGTGA. The junction had 8 bases not matched to a gene; V was cut back by 6 bases and J by 4 bases. The CDR3 DNA follows: TGTGCCAGCAGGAGCGGGGGTTCCCGATACGAGCAGTACTTC. Its translation is CASRSGGSRYEQYF.

Ten or more counts support this clonotype. V gene TRBV6-5 combines with J gene TRBJ1-6; D unresolved. The CDR3 contains 15 residues. Trimming removed 4 bases from V and 7 bases from J, with 14 bases in between. Germline V gene data show CDR1 as MNHEY and CDR2 as SVGAGI. CDR3 nucleotide sequence: TGTGCCAGCAGTTTTAAGGTCAGAAGGAATTCACCCCTCCACTTT. This encodes CASSFKVRRNSPLHF.

This clonotype was found a few times. The chain uses TRBV20-1 and TRBJ2-4; D gene uncertain. Germline V gives CDR1 DFQATT, CDR2 SNEGSKA (reference sequence). The length of the CDR3 is 14 residues. Trimming removed 0 bases at V and 1 base at J, with 7 bases between. Written as DNA, the CDR3 is TGCAGTGCTAGAGATGTGGGGGCCAAAAACATTCAGTACTTC. Encoded protein: CSARDVGAKNIQYF.

Only a few counts were recorded for this clonotype. The V and J genes are TRBV5-1 and TRBJ2-7, with 10 bases that match TRBD1. The CDR3 has 14 amino acids. The J segment lost 4 bases and the V segment lost 3 bases, leaving 4 bases of the junction unmatched. Per germline, CDR1 SGHRS and CDR2 YFSETQ. The CDR3 sequence: CASSSRTGGYEQYF. The CDR3 bases are TGCGCCAGCAGCTCAAGGACAGGGGGATACGAGCAGTACTTC.

The genes are TRBV24-1 and TRBJ2-1, with TRBD1 identical over 8 bases. The germline gives CDR1 KGHDR, CDR2 SFDVKD. CDR3 length: 18 residues. Unmatched junction bases numbered 16, after V lost 3 bases and J lost 7 bases. For the CDR3, the DNA is TGTGCCACCAGTGATCAACCCTACGGACAGGGAGGAACTAATGAGCAGTTCTTC. Encoded protein: CATSDQPYGQGGTNEQFF.

V and J are TRBV28 and TRBJ1-5; D uncertain. CDR3 size: 12 residues. The germline V and J ends were trimmed by 3 bases and 11 bases, with 11 bases remaining between them. Germline-derived CDR1 and CDR2 are MDHEN and SYDVKM. The CDR3 spells CASSLGWSAQHF. The DNA for the CDR3 is TGTGCCAGCAGTTTGGGGTGGTCGGCCCAGCATTTT.

By share, this clonotype ranks as medium-sized. The chain couples TRBV9 to TRBJ2-3; 7 positions agree with TRBD2. Germline CDR1 and CDR2: SGDLS and YYNGEE. The CDR3 runs 15 residues. V lost 0 bases, J lost 3 bases, and 4 bases stayed unmatched. The CDR3 sequence: CASSVEWGGTDTQYF. The CDR3 DNA follows: TGTGCCAGCAGCGTAGAGTGGGGGGGAACAGATACGCAGTATTTT.

There are a few counts of this clonotype. The chain is built from TRBV7-3 and TRBJ1-6, with a weak D call TRBD1 (6 bases). The germline CDR1 and CDR2 sequences are SGHTA and FQGTGA. CDR3 length: 13 amino acids. V was shortened by 6 bases and J by 6 bases, with 9 bases between the two germline ends. The CDR3 protein is CASRLDSNSPLHF. The CDR3, as DNA: TGTGCCAGCAGACTGGACAGTAATTCACCCCTCCACTTT. Full variable domain (remainder filled in from reference TRBV7-3 and TRBJ1-6): GAGVSQTPSNKVTEKGKYVELRCDPISGHTALYWYRQSLGQGPEFLIYFQGTGAADDSGLPNDRFFAVRPEGSVSTLKIQRTERGDSAVYLCASRLDSNSPLHFGNGTRLTVT.

This clonotype was counted only a few times. This chain uses TRBV7-2 with TRBJ2-7, with D possibly matching TRBD1 (5 bases). This CDR3 region has 12 residues. Trimming removed 2 bases at V and 7 bases at J, with 9 bases between. The germline gives CDR1 SGHTA, CDR2 FQGNSA. CDR3 amino acids: CASSLQGMEQYF. The CDR3 DNA reads TGTGCCAGCAGCTTACAGGGTATGGAGCAGTACTTC.